The clone carrying this TCR beta chain was recorded many times. Its specificity is unknown. The data are from a study of breast tumors, draining lymph nodes, adjacent tissues. Whole-study findings and limits: Compared with basal-like, luminal-like tumors shared significantly more repertoire with nontumor tissue. Data only fit, rather than demonstrated, lymph node origin of most tumor T cells. Findings are consistent with lymph node origin and intratumoral expansion of most tumor T cells. Compared with lymph nodes, tumors were less diverse; compared with nontumor tissue, more.

CDR3 length: 16 residues. The V end lost 2 bases, the J end lost 0 bases, and 13 bases lay between the germline ends. Germline V gene sequence: CDR1 LNHNV, CDR2 YYDKDF (reference sequence). MiXCR, applied by TCRdb to the multiplex PCR reads, yields one record per CDR3 protein. The sample lists about 270,000 distinct CDR3 sequences, about 30% occurring once. Axillary draining lymph nodes of breast cancer patients supplied the node samples. The chain employs TRBV15 and TRBJ1-2; the D is unclear. Sequencing was performed on axillary lymph node tissue. The receptor comes from a female donor with breast cancer. Some clones in this sample may be carry-over from other donors' samples. CDR3 sequence: CATSRLSLMTNYGYTF. In DNA form, the CDR3 reads TGTGCCACCAGCAGACTCAGCCTGATGACTAACTATGGCTACACCTTC.